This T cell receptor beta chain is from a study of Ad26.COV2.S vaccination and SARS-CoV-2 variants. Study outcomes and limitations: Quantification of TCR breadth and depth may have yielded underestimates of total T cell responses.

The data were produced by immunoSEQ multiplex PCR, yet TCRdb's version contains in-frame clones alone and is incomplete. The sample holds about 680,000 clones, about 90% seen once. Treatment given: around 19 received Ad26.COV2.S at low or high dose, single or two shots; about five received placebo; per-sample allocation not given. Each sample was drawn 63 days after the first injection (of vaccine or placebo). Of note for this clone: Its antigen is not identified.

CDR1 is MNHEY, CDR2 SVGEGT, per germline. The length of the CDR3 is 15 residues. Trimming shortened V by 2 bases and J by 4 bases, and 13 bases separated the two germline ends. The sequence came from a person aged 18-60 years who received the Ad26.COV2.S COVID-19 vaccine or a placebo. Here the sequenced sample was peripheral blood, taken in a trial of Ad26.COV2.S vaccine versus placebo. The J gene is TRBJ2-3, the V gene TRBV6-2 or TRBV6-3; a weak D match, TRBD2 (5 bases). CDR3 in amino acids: CASSYRPAGPDTQYF. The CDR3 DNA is TGTGCCAGCAGTTACCGACCGGCGGGCCCAGATACGCAGTATTTT.